Following are 11 T cell receptor beta chains from one sample sequenced in a study of CD8 T cells in Susac syndrome. Random hexamers were used to reverse transcribe roughly 0.5 to 1 ug of RNA. TCRdb redid the calling of the immunoSEQ multiplex PCR reads with MiXCR, one entry per CDR3 protein. The sample lists under 200,000 distinct CDR3 sequences; approximately 94% were seen once. The sequenced sample consisted of CD4+ T cells from PBMCs. Receptor source: a human donor with Susac syndrome.

V usage is TRBV5-6 and J usage is TRBJ2-1; D ambiguous. There are 11 residues in the CDR3. Trimming removed 7 bases from V and 10 bases from J, with 12 bases in between. Germline V gene lookup returns CDR1 SGHDT and CDR2 YYEEEE. The CDR3 bases are TGTGCCAGCTATGGGGAAGGGGAGCAGTTCTTC. Residues: CASYGEGEQFF.

The chain recombines TRBV5-4 with TRBJ2-2, with D tentatively TRBD2 (5 bases). V lost 4 bases to trimming and J lost 4 bases, with 11 bases between them. Germline assignment: CDR1 SGHNT and CDR2 YYREEE (reference sequence). The CDR3 consists of 14 residues. CDR3 nucleotide sequence: TGTGCCAGCAGCCAGCCTACTAGCACCGGGGAGCTGTTTTTT. Amino acids: CASSQPTSTGELFF.

The chain couples TRBV5-1 to TRBJ2-5; D remains unclear. Germline loops: CDR1 SGHRS, CDR2 YFSETQ. Trimming took off 4 bases at V and 2 bases at J, with 9 bases between the two ends. CDR3 length equals 13 residues. The CDR3 sequence: CASSETGQETQYF. The CDR3 DNA sequence: TGCGCCAGCAGCGAAACCGGGCAAGAGACCCAGTACTTC.

This clonotype was observed a single time. The V gene is TRBV29-1, the J gene TRBJ1-1, with D perhaps matching TRBD1 (5 bases). In germline, CDR1 is SQVTM, CDR2 ANQGSEA. The CDR3 covers 13 residues. Between the trimmed V and J ends, which lost 5 bases and 1 base, there was a span of 11 bases. CDR3 in DNA: TGCAGCGTTACGTTACAGGAGAACACTGAAGCTTTCTTT. Amino acids: CSVTLQENTEAFF.

The CDR3 region has the DNA TGCAGCACCAGGACAGGTCACTCTGGAAACACCATATATTTT. Its protein is CSTRTGHSGNTIYF. This chain connects TRBV29-1 to TRBJ1-3; 7 bases agree with TRBD1. The J segment lost 0 bases and the V segment lost 8 bases, leaving 7 bases of the junction unmatched. This CDR3 spans 14 amino acids. Germline V gives CDR1 SQVTM, CDR2 ANQGSEA.

The chain recombines TRBV29-1 with TRBJ2-5; 8 nucleotides line up with TRBD2. In germline, CDR1 is SQVTM, CDR2 ANQGSEA. J was trimmed by 1 base and V by 7 bases; bases with no gene match: 8. CDR3 length: 14 amino acids. CDR3 nucleotide sequence: TGCAGCGCTCCCCTTCGGGGGGGCCAAGAGACCCAGTACTTC. This translates into CSAPLRGGQETQYF.

This rearrangement joins TRBV15 to TRBJ2-7; no reliable D call. The CDR3 loop spans 11 amino acids. V shed 4 bases and J shed 6 bases, with 7 bases lying between them. Germline CDR1 is LNHNV and CDR2 is YYDKDF (reference sequence). The CDR3 reads CATSTYLEQYF. In DNA, the CDR3 is TGTGCCACCAGCACCTATCTCGAGCAGTACTTC.

This rearrangement joins TRBV15 to TRBJ2-3; 10 bases match TRBD2. With V trimmed by 0 bases and J by 11 bases, 11 bases remained unmatched. The CDR3 spans 16 residues. Germline V gene lookup returns CDR1 LNHNV and CDR2 YYDKDF (reference sequence). The CDR3 DNA reads as TGTGCCACCAGCAGAGATCTCCCAGCGGGAGGGGAGAAGCAGTATTTT. Translation gives CATSRDLPAGGEKQYF.

The DNA of the CDR3 is TGTGCCAGCAGCCAAGATCGGACAGCCGGCTGGGGCTACACCTTC. This encodes CASSQDRTAGWGYTF. This chain uses TRBV3-1 with TRBJ1-2; TRBD1 is a possible D gene (6 bases). Germline loops: CDR1 LGHDT, CDR2 YNNKEL (reference sequence). Trimming pared 0 bases from V and 8 bases from J, leaving 16 bases between. This CDR3 comprises 15 residues. The full variable domain, completed using reference TRBV3-1 and TRBJ1-2, is DTAVSQTPKYLVTQMGNDKSIKCEQNLGHDTMYWYKQDSKKFLKIMFSYNNKELIINETVPNRFSPKSPDKAHLNLHINSLELGDSAVYFCASSQDRTAGWGYTFGSGTRLTVV.

The chain employs TRBV21-1 and TRBJ2-7; the DNA was not compared with TRBD1, the D call given in the table. TRBV21-1 is flagged as a pseudogene. This CDR3 region has 13 residues. In DNA form, the CDR3 reads TGTGCCAGCAGCAAAGCGAACGGGACAGGGTCGTACGTC. It yields the protein CASSKANGTGSYV.

The V gene is TRBV25-1, the J gene TRBJ2-6; weak D call: TRBD2 (5 bases). This CDR3 is 14 amino acids long. V was clipped by 6 bases and J by 4 bases, with 10 bases between them. Germline values: CDR1 MGHDK, CDR2 SYGVNS. In DNA form, the CDR3 reads TGTGCCAGCAGATCCTCGGGGGGGGCCAACGTCCTGACTTTC. It yields the protein CASRSSGGANVLTF.